This passage covers 20 T cell receptor beta chains from one sample sequenced in a study of metastatic and nonmetastatic thyroid tumors. TCRdb re-clonotyped the PCR reads via MiXCR. Of around 5,900 clones in the sample, 31% were seen once. No patient received treatment before thyroid surgery. What was sequenced was tumor tissue. These receptors came from a female donor with papillary thyroid cancer or a benign thyroid nodule (not recorded which). Some clones in this sample may be carry-over from other donors' samples.

This rearrangement joins TRBV7-3 to TRBJ1-6; tentatively, D is TRBD1 (5 bases). The CDR3 is 15 residues long. Germline assignment: CDR1 SGHTA and CDR2 FQGTGA. The V gene lost 5 bases and the J gene lost 14 bases, with 22 bases spanning the gap. CDR3 sequence (DNA): TGTGCCAGCAGCCCTGGACAATCCCCTGGGGAGTCCCTCCACTTT. Protein product: CASSPGQSPGESLHF. The full variable domain, its missing parts supplied by reference TRBV7-3 and TRBJ1-6, is GAGVSQTPSNKVTEKGKYVELRCDPISGHTALYWYRQSLGQGPEFLIYFQGTGAADDSGLPNDRFFAVRPEGSVSTLKIQRTERGDSAVYLCASSPGQSPGESLHFGNGTRLTVT.

This clone has ten or more counts. V and J are TRBV5-1 and TRBJ2-5; D may correspond to TRBD1 or TRBD2 (5 bases each). The CDR3 consists of 14 residues. The V and J ends lost 0 bases and 5 bases respectively, with 11 bases between them. The germline CDR1 and CDR2 sequences are SGHRS and YFSETQ. DNA for the CDR3: TGCGCCAGCAGCTTGGATGGGGGTGCGGAGACCCAGTACTTC. Its translation is CASSLDGGAETQYF.

This clone turned up a few times. The CDR3 reads CASRIESSYNEQFF. The CDR3 DNA reads TGTGCCAGCAGAATCGAGAGCTCCTACAATGAGCAGTTCTTC. The chain combines TRBV28 with TRBJ2-1; D remains ambiguous. CDR1 is MDHEN, CDR2 SYDVKM, per germline. The CDR3 is 14 amino acids. The V end was cut by 6 bases, the J end by 0 bases, with 9 bases between.

This chain uses TRBV28 with TRBJ2-3; D gene uncertain. This CDR3 contains 14 residues. The germline gives CDR1 MDHEN, CDR2 SYDVKM. V shed 3 bases and J shed 3 bases, with 10 bases lying between them. Here the CDR3 DNA reads TGTGCCAGCAGTTTGCGATCCGGGACAGATACGCAGTATTTT. Protein sequence: CASSLRSGTDTQYF.

Comments on this clone: A read error is possible here, since a much larger clone lies one base away. The same CDR3 can be traced to other DNA sequences in this sample. The rearrangement links TRBV30 to TRBJ2-7; TRBD1 might be the D (5 bases). This CDR3 contains 14 residues. V was pared by 4 bases and J by 8 bases, with 21 bases between. Germline CDR1 is GTSNPN and CDR2 is SVGIG (reference sequence). The CDR3 region has the DNA TGTGCCTGGACCCCCGGTACAGGCAGTCCCCAGCAGTACTTC. It codes for CAWTPGTGSPQQYF.

The V gene is TRBV7-2, the J gene TRBJ1-5, with unresolved D. Germline CDR1 reads SGHTA; CDR2 reads FQGNSA. The CDR3 runs to 14 residues. Deletions cut 1 base from V and 3 bases from J, with 7 bases between. The CDR3 region has the DNA TGTGCCAGCAGCTTAGGTACTCCCAATCAGCCCCAGCATTTT. This encodes CASSLGTPNQPQHF.

This clone showed up just a few times. This rearrangement joins TRBV28 to TRBJ2-5; 7 bases agree with TRBD1. V lost 3 bases and J lost 1; bases outside the gene matches: 5. In germline, CDR1 is MDHEN, CDR2 SYDVKM. This CDR3 is 15 amino acids long. The DNA of the CDR3 is TGTGCCAGCAGTTTGGGCCGACAGGGCCAAGAGACCCAGTACTTC. It is translated as CASSLGRQGQETQYF.

This clone is medium-sized (0.01 to 0.1%) by share. The V gene is TRBV6-5, the J gene TRBJ1-1; unclear D gene. Germline assignment: CDR1 MNHEY and CDR2 SVGAGI. The CDR3 sequence is 14 residues long. With 2 bases removed from V and 5 bases from J, the gap between germline ends came to 12 bases. The CDR3 region has the DNA TGTGCCAGCAGTTACCGACCCTCGAAAACTGAAGCTTTCTTT. This translates into CASSYRPSKTEAFF.

This clone was seen a handful of times. The CDR3: CASSYVGARGNQPQHF. CDR3 DNA: TGTGCCAGCAGTTATGTGGGCGCAAGGGGCAATCAGCCCCAGCATTTT. This chain uses TRBV6-2 or TRBV6-3 with TRBJ1-5; D not resolved. With 3 bases removed from V and 2 bases from J, the gap between germline ends came to 14 bases. This CDR3 spans 16 amino acids. CDR1 and CDR2 (germline): MNHEY, SVGEGT.

This clone has just one count. CDR3 sequence: CASSFDGGPGGREQYF. The CDR3 nucleotides read TGCGCCAGCAGCTTTGACGGGGGTCCGGGGGGTCGAGAGCAGTACTTC. The rearrangement uses TRBV5-1 and TRBJ2-7; 7 bases fit TRBD2. Trimming at V came to 2 bases and at J to 7 bases, leaving 15 bases not matched to a gene. CDR3 length: 16 amino acids. Germline V gene data show CDR1 as SGHRS and CDR2 as YFSETQ.

This clone came up a few times. The gene calls are TRBV6-1 and TRBJ2-6, with D unclear. The CDR3 loop spans 14 amino acids. The V and J ends lost 8 bases and 0 bases respectively, with 8 bases between them. Germline-derived CDR1 and CDR2 are MNHNS and SASEGT. As DNA, the CDR3 is TGTGCCAGCGACCCACGCTCTGGGGCCAACGTCCTGACTTTC. This codes for CASDPRSGANVLTF.

This clone turned up a few times. The rearrangement uses TRBV19 and TRBJ2-7; D gene ambiguous. Trimming took 3 bases from V and 1 from J, leaving 10 bases between them. The CDR3 spans 14 residues. Germline-derived CDR1 and CDR2 are LNHDA and SQIVND (reference sequence). DNA for the CDR3: TGTGCCAGTAGTATCGAAAGGTCATCCTACGAGCAGTACTTC. Translating gives CASSIERSSYEQYF.

This clone was found many times. A much larger clone sits a single nucleotide away, making a read error possible. The chain joins TRBV2 to TRBJ2-5, with D perhaps matching TRBD1 or TRBD2 (5 bases each). Germline CDR1 SNHLY, CDR2 FYNNEI. V was clipped by 7 bases and J by 5 bases, with 17 bases between them. The CDR3 spans 14 residues. CDR3 sequence reads: CASNRDGEWETQYF. The CDR3 region has the DNA TGTGCCAGCAACCGGGACGGGGAGTGGGAGACCCAGTACTTC. The full variable domain, rest sourced from reference TRBV2 and TRBJ2-5, is EPEVTQTPSHQVTQMGQEVILRCVPISNHLYFYWYRQILGQKVEFLVSFYNNEISEKSEIFDDQFSVERPDGSNFTLKIRSTKLEDSAMYFCASNRDGEWETQYFGPGTRLLVL.

This clone occurred a few times. The chain carries TRBV6-1 and TRBJ2-5; 9 nucleotides align to TRBD2. The V segment lost 3 bases and the J segment 4 bases; nucleotides outside the gene matches: 6. Germline-derived CDR1 and CDR2 are MNHNS and SASEGT. The CDR3 runs 15 residues. CDR3 region: CASSEFSGSAETQYF. The DNA of the CDR3 is TGTGCCAGCAGTGAGTTTAGCGGGAGTGCAGAGACCCAGTACTTC.

This clone was seen a handful of times. V is TRBV10-1 and J is TRBJ2-1; 7 bases fit TRBD2. Germline CDR1 and CDR2: WNHNN and SYGVQD (reference sequence). This CDR3 contains 16 residues. The V segment lost 0 bases and the J segment 4 bases; nucleotides outside the gene matches: 6. The CDR3 DNA is TGCGCCAGCAGTGAGTCGATGCCAGCGGGGTACAATGAGCAGTTCTTC. It codes for CASSESMPAGYNEQFF.

J is TRBJ1-5 and V is TRBV20-1; 9 bases match TRBD1. This CDR3 has 15 amino acids. Germline CDR1 DFQATT, CDR2 SNEGSKA (reference sequence). The J segment lost 4 bases and the V segment lost 5 bases, leaving 9 bases of the junction unmatched. Here the CDR3 DNA reads TGCAGTGCTCCTAATACCGGGACAGGGAATCAGCCCCAGCATTTT. This encodes CSAPNTGTGNQPQHF.

This clone is termed medium-sized. This chain connects TRBV24-1 to TRBJ2-3, with D perhaps matching TRBD2 (5 bases). The CDR3 totals 16 residues. Germline V gene sequence: CDR1 KGHDR, CDR2 SFDVKD. V was clipped by 4 bases and J by 0 bases, with 13 bases between them. The CDR3 region has the DNA TGTGCCACCAGTGACCCTAGACGGGAAAGCACAGATACGCAGTATTTT. It codes for CATSDPRRESTDTQYF.

This clone is medium-sized within its sample. The rearrangement uses TRBV6-5 and TRBJ2-1, with TRBD2 as a possible D gene (6 bases). This CDR3 is built from 16 residues. The V end lost 4 bases, the J end lost 3 bases, and 16 bases lay between the germline ends. CDR1 and CDR2 (germline): MNHEY, SVGAGI. Written as DNA, the CDR3 is TGTGCCAGCAGTTCGAGGGGACTGGCAAACTACAATGAGCAGTTCTTC. It specifies CASSSRGLANYNEQFF.

This clone was counted between two and nine times. The chain links TRBV6-5 to TRBJ2-7, with TRBD2 matching 12 bases. V lost 2 bases to trimming and J lost 5 bases; unmatched junction nucleotides: 13. This CDR3 has 18 residues. Germline values: CDR1 MNHEY, CDR2 SVGAGI. CDR3 sequence (DNA): TGTGCCAGCAGTTACACCCTTCCCAGACTAGCGGGAGTCCACGAGCAGTACTTC. This sequence encodes CASSYTLPRLAGVHEQYF.

Here the CDR3 reads CASSLGTGELFF. As DNA, the CDR3 is TGTGCCAGCAGTTTAGGGACCGGGGAGCTGTTTTTT. The chain couples TRBV12-3 or TRBV12-4 to TRBJ2-2; D is unclear. CDR3 length: 12 amino acids. The germline V and J ends were trimmed by 1 base and 5 bases, with 2 bases remaining between them.